Listed below are T cell receptor beta chains from one sample, sequenced in a study of blood T cells in healthy people across ages. MiXCR, run by TCRdb on the 5' RACE reads, gives a single entry per CDR3 protein. The data show roughly 1.5 million distinct CDR3 sequences, less than 45% seen once. The sample consisted of blood. All receptors derive from a woman between 18 and 29 years old in good health. CDR3s include the opening cysteine and the closing phenylalanine or tryptophan. Fields, in order: V gene, D gene, clone size, CDR3 length, J gene, CDR3 protein, CDR3 DNA. D genes are given only for firm matches. Clone size, where shown, is once, few, many, or a class for clones that have expanded.

V: TRBV9; D: -; size: -; length: 13; J: TRBJ1-2; CDR3: CASSEGENYGYTF; DNA: TGTGCCAGCAGCGAAGGGGAGAACTATGGCTACACCTTC
V: TRBV13; D: -; size: -; length: 11; J: TRBJ1-1; CDR3: CASSADTEAFF; DNA: TGTGCCAGCAGCGCTGACACTGAAGCTTTCTTT
V: TRBV29-1; D: TRBD2; size: -; length: 13; J: TRBJ2-7; CDR3: CSVGTSSIYEQYF; DNA: TGCAGCGTTGGGACTAGCAGCATTTACGAGCAGTACTTC
V: TRBV20-1; D: TRBD1; size: -; length: 12; J: TRBJ1-1; CDR3: CGTGKGYTEAFF; DNA: TGCGGGACAGGGAAGGGGTACACTGAAGCTTTCTTT
V: TRBV4-1; D: TRBD2; size: -; length: 18; J: TRBJ2-1; CDR3: CASSQGTSGTFSYNEQFF; DNA: TGCGCCAGCAGCCAAGGGACTAGCGGGACCTTCTCCTACAATGAGCAGTTCTTC
V: TRBV20-1; D: -; size: few; length: 17; J: TRBJ2-3; CDR3: CSAHTTGRGGGTGGQYF; DNA: TGCAGTGCTCACACTACAGGGCGCGGGGGTGGGACAGGAGGGCAGTATTTT
V: TRBV4-1; D: -; size: many; length: 15; J: TRBJ2-1; CDR3: CASSLDRNSYNEQFF; DNA: TGCGCCAGCAGCCTAGACAGAAACTCCTACAATGAGCAGTTCTTC
V: TRBV7-9; D: -; size: few; length: 16; J: TRBJ2-7; CDR3: CASSSALGPSSYEQYF; DNA: TGTGCCAGCAGCAGCGCCCTAGGGCCGAGCTCCTACGAGCAGTACTTC
V: TRBV29-1; D: TRBD2; size: many; length: 13; J: TRBJ2-1; CDR3: CSVEAGGYNEQFF; DNA: TGCAGCGTTGAGGCGGGAGGCTACAATGAGCAGTTCTTC
V: TRBV4-1; D: -; size: many; length: 13; J: TRBJ2-7; CDR3: CASSQKGSYEQYF; DNA: TGCGCCAGCAGCCAAAAAGGATCCTACGAGCAGTACTTC
V: TRBV4-3; D: -; size: -; length: 16; J: TRBJ1-5; CDR3: CASSQGSGGNGQPQHF; DNA: TGCGCCAGCAGCCAAGGGAGCGGGGGGAATGGTCAGCCCCAGCATTTT
V: TRBV7-9; D: TRBD1; size: many; length: 15; J: TRBJ2-1; CDR3: CASSPSRGRYNEQFF; DNA: TGTGCCAGCAGTCCTTCCAGGGGGCGATACAATGAGCAGTTCTTC
V: TRBV9; D: TRBD2; size: -; length: 16; J: TRBJ2-1; CDR3: CASSVEGTSGWDEQFF; DNA: TGTGCCAGCAGCGTAGAGGGGACTAGCGGGTGGGATGAGCAGTTCTTC
V: TRBV9; D: -; size: -; length: 15; J: TRBJ2-1; CDR3: CASSVGGESYNEQFF; DNA: TGTGCCAGCAGCGTAGGGGGGGAATCCTACAATGAGCAGTTCTTC
V: TRBV4-2; D: TRBD2; size: -; length: 17; J: TRBJ2-6; CDR3: CASSQPSGSSGANVLTF; DNA: TGTGCCAGCAGCCAACCTAGCGGGAGCTCTGGGGCCAACGTCCTGACTTTC
V: TRBV20-1; D: -; size: few; length: 13; J: TRBJ2-1; CDR3: CSARDPPVGIKFF; DNA: TGCAGTGCTAGAGATCCACCCGTGGGGATTAAGTTCTTC
V: TRBV9; D: -; size: few; length: 15; J: TRBJ2-1; CDR3: CAGSVGGLSYNEQFF; DNA: TGTGCCGGCAGCGTAGGCGGACTCTCCTACAATGAGCAGTTCTTC
V: TRBV7-9; D: TRBD2; size: many; length: 16; J: TRBJ2-1; CDR3: CASTSPGTSVDGEQFF; DNA: TGTGCCAGCACCTCGCCCGGGACTAGCGTGGATGGTGAGCAGTTCTTC
V: TRBV7-2; D: -; size: -; length: 21; J: TRBJ1-5; CDR3: CASRFTPTLPLPSGTDQPQHF; DNA: TGTGCCAGCAGGTTTACCCCTACCCTCCCTCTCCCAAGCGGTACGGATCAGCCCCAGCATTTT
V: TRBV28; D: TRBD1; size: -; length: 17; J: TRBJ1-2; CDR3: CASFPGTGSPRTYGYTF; DNA: TGTGCCAGCTTCCCTGGGACAGGGAGCCCCCGCACTTATGGCTACACCTTC
V: TRBV7-8; D: -; size: few; length: 15; J: TRBJ2-7; CDR3: CASSLPVGRHFEQYF; DNA: TGTGCCAGCAGCTTACCTGTAGGGAGACACTTCGAGCAGTACTTC
V: TRBV12-3/TRBV12-4; D: -; size: few; length: 14; J: TRBJ2-1; CDR3: CASRGQATPDEQFF; DNA: TGTGCCAGCCGGGGCCAAGCAACCCCGGATGAGCAGTTCTTC
V: TRBV20-1; D: -; size: few; length: 13; J: TRBJ2-1; CDR3: CSASLKARFEQFF; DNA: TGCAGTGCTAGTTTAAAAGCTCGGTTTGAGCAGTTCTTC
V: TRBV6-2/TRBV6-3; D: TRBD1; size: few; length: 14; J: TRBJ2-7; CDR3: CASSRTGTVYEQYF; DNA: TGTGCCAGCAGCAGAACCGGGACAGTCTACGAGCAGTACTTC
V: TRBV4-3; D: -; size: -; length: 14; J: TRBJ2-3; CDR3: CASSLSSFTDTQYF; DNA: TGCGCCAGCAGCCTCAGCTCATTCACGGATACGCAGTATTTT